The source of this T cell receptor (beta chain) is a study of blood T cell repertoires in COVID-19. Germline V CDR1 and CDR2: SGHTA, FQGNSA. J lost 0 bases, V lost 1 base, and 2 bases had no gene match. The CDR3 has 15 amino acids. Here immunoSEQ multiplex PCR was the method, and the copy in TCRdb shows in-frame clones only, minus some. This sample has hundreds of thousands of clones, with around 87% found just once. The sequence derives from a woman in her forties or fifties who had recovered from COVID-19. The sample consisted of PBMCs or T cells enriched from blood (not recorded which). This chain links TRBV7-2 with TRBJ2-5; TRBD2 matches 7 bases. The CDR3 nucleotides are TGTGCCAGCAGCTTAGGGGCGGGGGACCAAGAGACCCAGTACTTC. Its protein is CASSLGAGDQETQYF.